The 15 T cell receptor beta chains below were found in one sample sequenced in a study of tumor-infiltrating lymphocytes in localized non-small cell lung cancer. Assay: immunoSEQ multiplex PCR; the TCRdb copy retains only in-frame clones and omits some. The sample contains approximately 8,700 clones, just under 85% of which appear only once. Specimen: uninvolved lung tissue not adjacent to the tumor. The receptor set was obtained from a human donor with non-small cell lung cancer.

The genes are TRBV5-1 and TRBJ1-2, with D possibly TRBD1 on 6 matching bases. Trimming removed 3 bases from V and 6 bases from J, with 15 bases in between. The CDR3 sequence is 14 residues long. CDR1 and CDR2 from the germline V gene are SGHRS and YFSETQ. The CDR3 loop is CASSWGRQGNGYTF. CDR3 in DNA: TGCGCCAGCAGCTGGGGGAGGCAGGGGAATGGCTACACCTTC.

The chain couples TRBV2 to TRBJ2-3, with D perhaps TRBD1 (6 bases). Per germline, CDR1 SNHLY and CDR2 FYNNEI. The CDR3 spans 18 residues. Trimming cost V 1 base and J 1 base, with 18 bases left between them. The CDR3 sequence: CASSEEVGAWGGTDTQYF. The CDR3, as DNA: TGTGCCAGCAGTGAAGAGGTGGGGGCTTGGGGAGGCACAGATACGCAGTATTTT.

This chain uses TRBV5-8 with TRBJ2-3; no reliable D call. The germline V gene encodes CDR1 SGHTS and CDR2 YDEGEE. Trimming stripped 2 bases from V and 7 bases from J, with 8 bases between. The CDR3 is made up of 12 amino acids. The CDR3 DNA reads TGTGCCAGCAGCTTTGTCCGGAATACGCAGTATTTT. Translated: CASSFVRNTQYF.

This clone was observed once. As DNA, the CDR3 is TGTGCCAGCAACGCTCAGGGCTCCTACGAGCAGTACTTC. Amino acids: CASNAQGSYEQYF. V usage is TRBV28 and J usage is TRBJ2-7, with a tentative D call TRBD1 (5 bases). The CDR3 covers 13 residues. The germline V gene encodes CDR1 MDHEN and CDR2 SYDVKM. V was trimmed by 7 bases and J by 0 bases, leaving 10 bases between them.

The rearrangement joins TRBV7-2 to TRBJ1-2; TRBD1 is a possible D gene (5 bases). Germline V gene data show CDR1 as SGHTA and CDR2 as FQGNSA. This CDR3 has 14 amino acids. Trimming left V 5 bases short and J 8 bases short, with 18 bases between. CDR3 coding DNA: TGTGCCAGCAGCCCCTACTACCAGGGTGTGGGCTACACCTTC. Translating gives CASSPYYQGVGYTF.

The V and J genes are TRBV9 and TRBJ1-2, with D unresolved. The CDR3 is made up of 14 amino acids. Trimming took off 0 bases at V and 4 bases at J, with 10 bases between the two ends. Germline CDR1 SGDLS, CDR2 YYNGEE. The DNA of the CDR3 is TGTGCCAGCAGCGTAGGCACGACGGGCTATGGCTACACCTTC. Residues: CASSVGTTGYGYTF.

The sample holds one count of this clone. The chain uses TRBV7-2 and TRBJ1-2, with D hard to call. Per the germline V gene, CDR1 is SGHTA and CDR2 is FQGNSA. Trimming took off 4 bases at V and 8 bases at J, with 5 bases between the two ends. The CDR3 sequence is 10 residues long. The CDR3 nucleotides are TGTGCCAGCAGCTCGGGGGGCTACACCTTC. This translates into CASSSGGYTF. Combining the CDR3 with reference TRBV7-2 and TRBJ1-2 gives the whole variable domain GAGVSQSPSNKVTEKGKDVELRCDPISGHTALYWYRQSLGQGLEFLIYFQGNSAPDKSGLPSDRFSAERTGGSVSTLTIQRTQQEDSAVYLCASSSGGYTFGSGTRLTVV.

The chain joins TRBV6-5 to TRBJ2-2, with a weak D call TRBD1 (6 bases). Germline V gives CDR1 MNHEY, CDR2 SVGAGI. This CDR3 spans 15 amino acids. V lost 4 bases to trimming and J lost 2 bases, with 11 bases between them. CDR3 sequence: CASSSQQGNTGELFF. The CDR3 nucleotides are TGTGCCAGCAGTTCGCAACAGGGAAACACCGGGGAGCTGTTTTTT.

This clone was counted once. The chain combines TRBV28 with TRBJ1-3; D remains ambiguous. Looked up from germline, CDR1 is MDHEN and CDR2 is SYDVKM. There are 14 residues in the CDR3. V was trimmed by 8 bases and J by 0 bases, leaving 11 bases between them. The CDR3 bases are TGTGCCAGCGGCCGGGGAAGCTCTGGAAACACCATATATTTT. Its translation: CASGRGSSGNTIYF.

The gene calls are TRBV27 and TRBJ1-6; a possible D gene is TRBD1 (6 bases). From germline, CDR1 is MNHEY and CDR2 SMNVEV (reference sequence). This CDR3 is 13 amino acids long. V was cut by 6 bases and J by 8 bases, with 11 bases left in between. The CDR3 reads CASRFRGDSPLHF. CDR3 bases: TGTGCCAGCAGGTTTAGGGGGGATTCACCCCTCCACTTT.

This chain connects TRBV30 to TRBJ1-2, with D uncertain. The CDR3 has 14 residues. Trimming stripped 7 bases from V and 2 bases from J, with 17 bases between. Germline CDR1 GTSNPN, CDR2 SVGIG (reference sequence). The CDR3 DNA follows: TGTGCCTCCCAAGGAGAACGGGTAAACTATGGCTACACCTTC. Its translation: CASQGERVNYGYTF. The full variable domain, its missing parts supplied by reference TRBV30 and TRBJ1-2, is SQTIHQWPATLVQPVGSPLSLECTVEGTSNPNLYWYRQAAGRGLQLLFYSVGIGQISSEVPQNLSASRPQDRQFILSSKKLLLSDSGFYLCASQGERVNYGYTFGSGTRLTVV.

The chain uses TRBV6-5 and TRBJ2-7; 8 positions match TRBD2. Trimming at V came to 8 bases and at J to 6 bases, leaving 9 bases not matched to a gene. The germline gives CDR1 MNHEY, CDR2 SVGAGI. The CDR3 totals 13 residues. The CDR3 region is CASAPGGFGEQYF. The CDR3 DNA sequence: TGTGCCAGCGCCCCGGGGGGGTTCGGCGAGCAGTACTTC.

This clone was counted once. V and J are TRBV5-6 and TRBJ1-2; possible D gene TRBD1, 5 bases. The CDR3 length is 15 residues. The ends were cut back, 1 base at V and 6 bases at J, with 16 bases in the middle. CDR1 is SGHDT and CDR2 is YYEEEE in the germline V gene. CDR3: CASSLQSAGINGYTF. CDR3 nucleotides: TGTGCCAGCAGCTTGCAAAGTGCAGGGATCAATGGCTACACCTTC.

V is TRBV28 and J is TRBJ2-1; 11 nucleotides match TRBD2. V shed 2 bases and J 11 bases; nucleotides not matched to a gene: 8. Germline assignment: CDR1 MDHEN and CDR2 SYDVKM. The CDR3 runs 15 residues. The CDR3 DNA follows: TGTGCCAGCAGTTTAGTGACTAGCGGGAAGGGGAAGCAGTTCTTC. Its translation is CASSLVTSGKGKQFF.

The J gene is TRBJ2-3, the V gene TRBV7-2, with D unresolved. Germline V lookup: CDR1 SGHTA, CDR2 FQGNSA. This CDR3 spans 12 amino acids. The V end lost 1 base, the J end lost 6 bases, and 5 bases lay between the germline ends. The CDR3 DNA reads TGTGCCAGCAGCTTAGTGAGCGATACGCAGTATTTT. Protein product: CASSLVSDTQYF. The full variable domain, with the rest looked up from reference TRBV7-2 and TRBJ2-3, is GAGVSQSPSNKVTEKGKDVELRCDPISGHTALYWYRQSLGQGLEFLIYFQGNSAPDKSGLPSDRFSAERTGGSVSTLTIQRTQQEDSAVYLCASSLVSDTQYFGPGTRLTVL.